A single T cell receptor beta chain is shown here with its context. Its binding antigen is unknown. No much larger clonotype is one base removed from it; base qualities were not supplied. This record belongs to a study of cytomegalovirus exposure and HLA in healthy donors (TCRdb year 2017). About the full investigation: According to an earlier analysis of 450 to 650 of the donors, 150 million to 200 million T cells yielded 95 million to 140 million unique TCR beta sequences and 276 Gb of sequence data. Roughly 300 gigabases of sequencing data and 70 million to 100 million unique TCR sequences were included in an early release covering roughly 600 HLA-typed donors. The genetic ancestry cluster associated with self-reported Caucasian donors included 80% to 90% of the roughly 400 genotyped donors. The study aimed to test whether cataloging public T cell receptors could reveal signatures of past pathogen exposure. The study profiled the T cell repertoires of 550 to 700 subjects by immunosequencing and related them to cytomegalovirus serostatus. In addition to the first cohort of 666 subjects, a separate validation cohort of 100 to 150 different subjects was used. To predict cytomegalovirus infection status, the study brought together high-throughput TCR immunosequencing, statistical association of individual TCRs with disease status, and machine learning. A later analysis re-analyzed previously published TCR beta repertoires from approximately 700 donors and added high-resolution HLA genotyping to study TCR occurrence patterns. Rather than drawing on any new phenotypic data, the later analysis identified candidate immune exposures from TCR beta sequences and the way those sequences occurred across donors. In an earlier analysis of roughly 600 of the donors, high-throughput TCR beta sequencing was used to judge whether each TCR beta V gene segment behaved as functional or pseudogenic. Donor age, sex, ethnicity and CMV serostatus were compiled alongside the repertoire data. In a later genetic analysis, genome-wide SNP genotypes for about 65% of the 666 donors were used, and that subset was treated as a discovery cohort. All discovery cohort repertoires had been generated on a single sequencing platform. HLA typing covered class I and class II loci at four-digit resolution. The number of donors typed differed by locus, with about 629-630 for A, B, C, DRB1 and DQB1, around 560 for DQA1, 600 to 610 for DPA1, and around 460 for DPB1. Roughly five DR-DQ haplotypes were treated as single units for association and clustering because of strong linkage in the cohort. On average, 235,054 unique TCR beta nucleotide sequences were sequenced per donor among 398 genotyped donors of the cohort, with roughly 18% of those sequences being non-productive. What the study reported, not specific to this receptor: In a later analysis, several top co-occurrence clusters were reported to appear linked to parvovirus B19, influenza, CMV and Epstein-Barr virus. Presence/absence analyses assumed roughly uniform sequencing depth across donors, an assumption that may not hold. The classifier was reported to diagnose cytomegalovirus status with high specificity and sensitivity in both the original cohort and the validation cohort. According to the authors, the approach could potentially be generalized to other disease states and immunological phenotypes. The earlier analysis of approximately 590 of the donors excluded 15 to 20 rarely observed V segments, including chromosome 9 orphons, because counts were too low. Assigning TCR associations to individual alleles was difficult when HLA alleles, especially DR and DQ, strongly co-occurred. Linkage disequilibrium might explain the correlated functional status among segregating V segments, but an unknown experimental factor could not be ruled out. A group of highly shared sequence variants was considered likely to be a technical artifact of the sequencing pipeline. A later genetic analysis associated a missense DCLRE1C variant with V-gene and J-gene trimming of TCR beta chains, and an independent cohort replicated the association. Most TCR sequences were observed very rarely across donors, whereas some public TCRs were present in many individuals. In a later analysis, some 18,000 TCR beta sequences were associated with specific HLA alleles at a false discovery rate of 0.05. CMV serostatus was the only immune exposure information available for the cohort. In a later analysis, HLA-associated TCR beta chains were found to be more clonally expanded and to have lower generation probabilities than equally common non-associated chains. In the study, 150 to 200 TCR beta chains were listed as associated with cytomegalovirus. A further reported finding was that TCR beta sequences accurately predicted the HLA-A and HLA-B alleles for most subjects in the first cohort. In an earlier analysis of some 500 of the donors, most TCR beta V segments appeared in productive rearrangements about 90% or about 30% of the time, broadly matching IMGT annotations. Most CMV-associated TCR beta chains appeared to be HLA-restricted in a later analysis, and the HLA associations seemed to be driven largely by CMV exposure. In vitro tests confirmed that a few of the cytomegalovirus-associated TCR beta chains recognize cytomegalovirus antigens. The cohort was sequenced for TCR beta chains only, and without alpha or paired-chain data the features that could be detected were limited. Because some donors lacked HLA typing at each locus, the association tests relied only on the typed subset. A later analysis found that TCR association rates varied across HLA loci, with DRB1 alleles showing the most associated TCRs and HLA-C alleles the fewest. Some IMGT-functional V segments, including TRBV6-2 and TRBV6-3, could not be distinguished by the 87-base-pair reads and were therefore excluded. According to a later genetic analysis, donors in an Asian-associated ancestry cluster had fewer N-insertions in productive TCRs than the roughly 670-donor mean.

The library came from the immunoSEQ multiplex PCR assay. A mixture of 60 forward primers for TCR Vbeta segments and 13 reverse primers for TCR Jbeta segments was used in the multiplex PCR. Amplification of the CDR3 region of rearranged TCR beta genes was performed with a multiplex PCR assay on genomic DNA. The Illumina HiSeq System was used to sequence the amplified TCR beta libraries as 87-base-pair reads. Regarding the original processing steps: A later analysis tallied 70 million to 100 million unique TCR beta chains across the 666 repertoires, and 10 million to 11 million of those chains were shared by two or more donors. A nearest-neighbor algorithm error-corrected the raw reads and collapsed the reads into unique sequences, merging closely related sequences to remove PCR and sequencing errors. Alignment of CDR3 sequences to IMGT reference sequences was used to assign V, D and J gene segments. For a sequence to be retained, a match of at least six nucleotides to both a V gene segment and a J gene segment was required. A rearrangement was called productive if the CDR3 had no stop codons and remained in frame with V and J, and every other rearrangement was called non-productive. CDR3 was defined according to IMGT convention as the region running from the second conserved V-encoded cysteine to the conserved J-encoded phenylalanine. The earlier analysis of about 530 of the donors excluded any sequence lacking an unambiguous match to a single V gene segment. In an earlier analysis of approximately 550 of the donors, V segments were called functional above 56.7% productive rearrangements and were called segregating when the between-donor standard deviation exceeded 5%. A statistical classification framework was developed to diagnose cytomegalovirus status using the catalog of TCR beta chain sequences. In a later analysis, TCR nucleotide sequences were compared against IMGT/GENE-DB human TR gene sequences so that V and J genes could be assigned. Using the TCRdist pipeline, a later analysis assigned CDR3 sequences along with most-parsimonious VDJ recombination scenarios. In a later analysis, every TCR beta chain was defined by the combination of its CDR3 amino acid sequence and its V-gene family, and reads without a unique V-gene family were dropped. In a later analysis, around 600 highly shared, low-generation-probability nucleotide sequences were removed to address suspected cross-contamination and a sequencing artifact. A later analysis calculated a clonal expansion index for each public chain from normalized within-repertoire ranks of inferred template counts. Generation probabilities in a later analysis came from a VDJ recombination model fitted to out-of-frame rearrangements, and those results were checked against IGoR. A later analysis scored TCR-TCR, TCR-HLA and TCR-CMV co-occurrence with hypergeometric tests, applying a repertoire-size bias correction to TCR pairs. False discovery rates were estimated in a later analysis by permuting HLA or CMV assignments 20 times. A later analysis grouped co-occurring TCRs with DBSCAN, adding TCRdist sequence similarity when clustering within HLA-allele-positive subsets. Co-occurrence clustering excluded repertoires with fewer than 30,000 or more than 120,000 public chains, plus five with anomalous nucleotide sharing. Held by TCRdb, this immuneACCESS table contains in-frame sequences only and omits some clones. Under half of the omission traces to an unresolved V gene where checked; the cause of the rest is unknown. That table is the source of V, J and clone size, and D and trimming were worked out from the DNA. This sample has 130,000 or so clones in its table, and about 77% of those were observed once. Together, the top ten hold approximately 1.5% of the sample.

The germline V gene specifies SGHTA as CDR1 and FQGNSA as CDR2. V gives up 5 bases and J gives up 3 bases, and the segment between their germline ends measures 20 bases. Reading from cysteine to phenylalanine, the CDR3 counts 16 amino acids. Only the CDR3 DNA is retained, 48 bases long and in frame from the first base. The cohort comprised 550 to 700 healthy bone marrow donors. Cohort members were all nominally healthy when sampled, although unrecorded immune exposures were likely present. The donor was CMV seronegative and belonged to the group of roughly 330 seronegative cohort members. Each donor provided a peripheral blood sample, and peripheral blood mononuclear cells were used for TCR beta sequencing. The Qiagen DNeasy Blood Extraction Kit was used to extract genomic DNA from the blood cell samples.

The chain uses TRBV7-2 and TRBJ2-7; TRBD1 is a possible D gene, resting on 6 matching bases. This receptor was taken from a woman aged 40 to 50 in good health and CMV-seronegative. Input material: PBMCs. Here is the DNA: TGTGCCAGCAGCCAAGCGGTCTGGGGCAGGGGCTACGAGCAGTACTTC. Translated, it gives CASSQAVWGRGYEQYF.